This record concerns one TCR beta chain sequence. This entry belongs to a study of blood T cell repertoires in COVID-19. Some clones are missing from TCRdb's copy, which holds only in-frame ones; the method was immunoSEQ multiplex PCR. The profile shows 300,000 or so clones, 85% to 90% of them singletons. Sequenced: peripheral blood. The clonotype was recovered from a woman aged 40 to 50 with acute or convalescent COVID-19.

This CDR3 is CASSYGGQATNTEAFF. The DNA of the CDR3 is TGCGCCAGCAGCTACGGGGGGCAGGCCACGAACACTGAAGCTTTCTTT. The rearrangement links TRBV5-1 to TRBJ1-1, with a possible D match to TRBD1 (6 bases). CDR1 and CDR2 from the germline V gene are SGHRS and YFSETQ. The length of the CDR3 is 16 residues. The germline V and J ends were trimmed by 3 bases and 1 base, with 16 bases remaining between them.